Listed below are T cell receptor beta chains from one sample, sequenced in a study of T cells after yellow fever vaccination. TCRdb re-analysed the 5' RACE reads in MiXCR, keeping a single row per CDR3 protein. This sample carries 170,000 or so distinct CDR3 sequences, approximately 10% of them seen once, and the ten largest clones take roughly a third. Sequenced material: CD8+ T cells sorted from PBMCs, taken 45 days after the yellow fever booster vaccination. These receptors all stem from a man between 18 and 29 years old who received the YFV17D yellow fever vaccine. CDR3s include the opening cysteine and the closing phenylalanine or tryptophan. D genes are given only for firm matches. Rows may omit the clone size; those that give it use once, few, many or a size class.

D	size	J	V	CDR3	DNA
NA	NA	TRBJ2-1	TRBV6-4	CASSDRQSSYNEQFF	TGTGCCAGCAGTGACCGGCAGAGCTCCTACAATGAGCAGTTCTTC
NA	NA	TRBJ1-6	TRBV4-1	CASRERVSSYNSPLHF	TGCGCCAGCAGGGAGCGAGTGAGCTCCTATAATTCACCCCTCCACTTT
NA	NA	TRBJ2-3	TRBV9	CASSPGRTSTDTQYF	TGTGCCAGCAGCCCCGGACGCACTAGCACAGATACGCAGTATTTT
NA	NA	TRBJ2-4	TRBV7-9	CASSLKDGSGENIQYF	TGTGCCAGCAGCTTAAAGGATGGTTCCGGCGAAAACATTCAGTACTTC
NA	few	TRBJ2-1	TRBV18	CASSLYREAAYNEQFF	TGTGCCAGCTCACTATACAGGGAGGCCGCCTACAATGAGCAGTTCTTC
TRBD2	NA	TRBJ2-7	TRBV6-5	CASRTTSGGAHEQYF	TGTGCCAGCAGAACTACTAGCGGGGGGGCCCACGAGCAGTACTTC
NA	NA	TRBJ1-4	TRBV6-6	CASSYFATNEKLFF	TGTGCCAGCAGTTACTTCGCAACTAATGAAAAACTGTTTTTT
NA	few	TRBJ2-3	TRBV5-4	CASSFYGGADTQYF	TGTGCCAGCAGCTTCTACGGTGGTGCAGATACGCAGTATTTT
TRBD1	few	TRBJ1-1	TRBV5-1	CASSWGTGNTEAFF	TGCGCCAGCAGCTGGGGGACAGGGAACACTGAAGCTTTCTTT
TRBD2	few	TRBJ2-1	TRBV6-2/TRBV6-3	CASNKLAGGPYNEQFF	TGTGCCAGCAACAAACTAGCGGGGGGGCCCTACAATGAGCAGTTCTTC
NA	NA	TRBJ2-5	TRBV5-8	CASSLEGGESQYF	TGTGCCAGCAGCTTGGAAGGGGGAGAGTCCCAGTACTTC
NA	many	TRBJ2-1	TRBV15	CATSRDQGGDEQFF	TGTGCCACCAGCAGAGATCAGGGGGGGGATGAGCAGTTCTTC
NA	NA	TRBJ1-1	TRBV19	CASSIGFGRFLTEAFF	TGTGCCAGTAGTATAGGGTTCGGAAGGTTTCTCACTGAAGCTTTCTTT
NA	NA	TRBJ1-1	TRBV10-3	CAIRDLNTEAFF	TGTGCCATCAGGGACCTAAACACTGAAGCTTTCTTT
NA	NA	TRBJ2-2	TRBV5-1	CASSLAVSYTGELFF	TGCGCCAGCAGCTTGGCAGTATCTTACACCGGGGAGCTGTTTTTT
TRBD1	many	TRBJ1-6	TRBV20-1	CSARDLDRVNSPLHF	TGCAGTGCTAGAGATTTGGACAGGGTCAATTCACCCCTCCACTTT
NA	NA	TRBJ2-7	TRBV3-1	CASSQDVGLPDEQYF	TGTGCCAGCAGCCAAGATGTGGGGCTGCCGGACGAGCAGTACTTC
NA	few	TRBJ1-1	TRBV15	CATSTDENTEAFF	TGTGCCACCAGCACGGACGAGAACACTGAAGCTTTCTTT
TRBD2	NA	TRBJ2-1	TRBV6-2/TRBV6-3	CASSPGLAGGTHEQFF	TGTGCCAGCAGCCCCGGACTAGCGGGGGGGACGCATGAGCAGTTCTTC
TRBD2	few	TRBJ2-1	TRBV7-3	CASSAGGDYNEQFF	TGTGCCAGCAGCGCGGGGGGAGATTACAATGAGCAGTTCTTC
NA	NA	TRBJ2-3	TRBV7-2	CASNPRGGNTDTQYF	TGTGCCAGCAACCCGAGGGGGGGAAACACAGATACGCAGTATTTT
TRBD1	few	TRBJ2-1	TRBV11-3	CASRTGVGWGYNEQFF	TGTGCCAGCAGAACAGGGGTGGGTTGGGGCTACAATGAGCAGTTCTTC
NA	few	TRBJ2-7	TRBV18	CASSPPTEPYEQYF	TGTGCCAGCTCACCACCGACAGAGCCCTACGAGCAGTACTTC
NA	few	TRBJ2-3	TRBV5-1	CASSLGVASTDTQYF	TGCGCCAGCAGCTTGGGAGTGGCCAGCACAGATACGCAGTATTTT
NA	few	TRBJ2-7	TRBV6-2/TRBV6-3	CASSLESHEQYF	TGTGCCAGCAGTTTAGAGTCCCACGAGCAGTACTTC
TRBD1	few	TRBJ2-5	TRBV7-9	CASSFRQGIQETQYF	TGTGCCAGCAGCTTCCGACAGGGCATCCAAGAGACCCAGTACTTC
NA	NA	TRBJ1-1	TRBV29-1	CSALGAKRAEAFF	TGCAGCGCCCTTGGGGCCAAGAGGGCTGAAGCTTTCTTT